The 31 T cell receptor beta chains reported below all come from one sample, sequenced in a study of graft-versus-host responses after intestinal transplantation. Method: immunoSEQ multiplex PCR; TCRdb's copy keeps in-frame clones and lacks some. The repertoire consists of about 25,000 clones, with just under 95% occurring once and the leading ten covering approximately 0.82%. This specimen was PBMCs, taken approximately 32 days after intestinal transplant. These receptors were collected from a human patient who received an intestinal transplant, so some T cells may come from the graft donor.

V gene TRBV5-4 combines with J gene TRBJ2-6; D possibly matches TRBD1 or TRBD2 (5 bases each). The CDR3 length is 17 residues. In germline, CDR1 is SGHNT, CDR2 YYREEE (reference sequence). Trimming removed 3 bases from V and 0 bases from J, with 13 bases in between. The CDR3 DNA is TGTGCCAGCAGCTCCGGGACCTTACTCTCTGGGGCCAACGTCCTGACTTTC. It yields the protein CASSSGTLLSGANVLTF.

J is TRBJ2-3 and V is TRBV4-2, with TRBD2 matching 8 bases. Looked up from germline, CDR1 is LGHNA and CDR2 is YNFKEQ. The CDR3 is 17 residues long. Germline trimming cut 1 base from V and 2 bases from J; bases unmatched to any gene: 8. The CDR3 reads CASSQVNSGGNTDTQYF. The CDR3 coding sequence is TGTGCCAGCAGCCAAGTTAACAGCGGGGGTAACACAGATACGCAGTATTTT.

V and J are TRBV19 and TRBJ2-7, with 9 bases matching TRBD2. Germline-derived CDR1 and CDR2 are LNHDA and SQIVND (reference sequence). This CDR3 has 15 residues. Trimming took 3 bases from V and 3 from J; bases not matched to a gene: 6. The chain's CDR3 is CASSIGSGSFYEQYF. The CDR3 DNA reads TGTGCCAGTAGTATCGGTAGCGGGAGCTTCTACGAGCAGTACTTC.

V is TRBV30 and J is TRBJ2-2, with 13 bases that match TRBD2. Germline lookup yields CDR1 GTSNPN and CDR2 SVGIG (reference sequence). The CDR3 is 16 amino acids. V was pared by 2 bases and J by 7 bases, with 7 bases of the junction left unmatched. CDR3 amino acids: CAWSPTSGRRGGELFF. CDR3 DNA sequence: TGTGCCTGGAGTCCGACTAGCGGGAGGAGAGGCGGGGAGCTGTTTTTT.

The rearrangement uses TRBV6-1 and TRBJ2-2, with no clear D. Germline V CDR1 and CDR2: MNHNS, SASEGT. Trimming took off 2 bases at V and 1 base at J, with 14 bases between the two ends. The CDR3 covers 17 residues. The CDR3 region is CASSELPGGRNTGELFF. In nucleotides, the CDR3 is TGTGCCAGCAGTGAATTACCCGGTGGTCGGAACACCGGGGAGCTGTTTTTT.

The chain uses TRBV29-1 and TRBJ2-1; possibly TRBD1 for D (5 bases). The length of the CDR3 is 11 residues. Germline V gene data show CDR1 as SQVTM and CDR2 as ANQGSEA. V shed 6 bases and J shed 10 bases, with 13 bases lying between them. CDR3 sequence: CSVQGLGEQFF. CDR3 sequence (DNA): TGCAGCGTGCAGGGTTTAGGGGAGCAGTTCTTC.

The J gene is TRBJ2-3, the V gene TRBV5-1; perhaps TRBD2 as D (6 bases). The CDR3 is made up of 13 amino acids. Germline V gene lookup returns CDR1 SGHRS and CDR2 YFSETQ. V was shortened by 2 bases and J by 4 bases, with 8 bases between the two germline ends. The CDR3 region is CASSFTGADTQYF. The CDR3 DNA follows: TGCGCCAGCAGCTTCACGGGAGCAGATACGCAGTATTTT.

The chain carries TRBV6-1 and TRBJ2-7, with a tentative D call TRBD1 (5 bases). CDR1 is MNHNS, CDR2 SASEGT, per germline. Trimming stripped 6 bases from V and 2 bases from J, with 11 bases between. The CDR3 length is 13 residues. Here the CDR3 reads CASSPRVPYEQYF. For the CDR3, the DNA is TGTGCCAGCAGCCCCAGGGTTCCCTACGAGCAGTACTTC.

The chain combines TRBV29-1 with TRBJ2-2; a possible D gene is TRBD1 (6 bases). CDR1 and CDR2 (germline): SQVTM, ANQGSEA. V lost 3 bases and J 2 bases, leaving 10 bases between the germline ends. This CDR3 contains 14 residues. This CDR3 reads CSVEARGNTGELFF. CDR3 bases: TGCAGCGTTGAGGCCAGGGGAAACACCGGGGAGCTGTTTTTT.

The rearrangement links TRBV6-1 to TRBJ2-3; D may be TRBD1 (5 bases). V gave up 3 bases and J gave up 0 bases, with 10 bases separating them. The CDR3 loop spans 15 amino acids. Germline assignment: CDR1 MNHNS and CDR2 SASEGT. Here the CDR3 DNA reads TGTGCCAGCAGTGACAGGGTGTGGAGCACAGATACGCAGTATTTT. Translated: CASSDRVWSTDTQYF.

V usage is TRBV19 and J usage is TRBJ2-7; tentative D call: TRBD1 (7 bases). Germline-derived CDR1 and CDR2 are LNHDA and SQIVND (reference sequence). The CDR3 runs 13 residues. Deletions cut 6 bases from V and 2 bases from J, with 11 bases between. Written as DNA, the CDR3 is TGTGCCAGTAGCGCGGGACAGACCTACGAGCAGTACTTC. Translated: CASSAGQTYEQYF.

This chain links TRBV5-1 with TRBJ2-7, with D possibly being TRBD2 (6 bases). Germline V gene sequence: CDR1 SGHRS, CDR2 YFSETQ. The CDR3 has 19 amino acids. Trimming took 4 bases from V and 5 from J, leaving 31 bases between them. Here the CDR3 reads CASSAGLTPTLVVLNEQYF. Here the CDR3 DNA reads TGCGCCAGCAGCGCAGGACTAACCCCTACTCTCGTGGTTCTTAACGAGCAGTACTTC.

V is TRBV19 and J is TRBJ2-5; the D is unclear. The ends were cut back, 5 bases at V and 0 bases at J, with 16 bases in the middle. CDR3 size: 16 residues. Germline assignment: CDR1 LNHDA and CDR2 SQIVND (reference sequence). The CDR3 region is CASSAPGPLYQETQYF. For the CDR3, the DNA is TGTGCCAGTAGTGCTCCCGGGCCTCTGTACCAAGAGACCCAGTACTTC. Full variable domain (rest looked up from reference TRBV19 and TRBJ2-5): DGGITQSPKYLFRKEGQNVTLSCEQNLNHDAMYWYRQDPGQGLRLIYYSQIVNDFQKGDIAEGYSVSREKKESFPLTVTSAQKNPTAFYLCASSAPGPLYQETQYFGPGTRLLVL.

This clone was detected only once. The CDR3 DNA reads TGCGCCAACGGCCGGGGGGAGAAATCGGACACTGAAGCTTTCTTT. Encoded protein: CANGRGEKSDTEAFF. This chain connects TRBV5-1 to TRBJ1-1; D may be TRBD1 (5 bases). CDR1 is SGHRS, CDR2 YFSETQ, per germline. CDR3 length: 15 amino acids. The V end was cut by 9 bases, the J end by 3 bases, with 21 bases between.

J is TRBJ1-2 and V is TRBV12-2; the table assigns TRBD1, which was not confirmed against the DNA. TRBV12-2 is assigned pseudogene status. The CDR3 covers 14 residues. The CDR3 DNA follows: TGTGCAAGTCGCCTACAGGACCTGGGCTATGGCTACACCTTC. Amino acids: CASRLQDLGYGYTF.

In DNA, the CDR3 is TGTGCCAGCAGCCTCGGAGAGGGGACAGTCGATGAGCAGTTCTTC. It specifies CASSLGEGTVDEQFF. The chain links TRBV11-1 to TRBJ2-1; TRBD1 matches 7 bases. The trim removed 5 bases at V and 8 bases at J, leaving 12 bases unmatched. Germline CDR1 is SGHAT and CDR2 is FQDESV (reference sequence). CDR3 length: 15 residues.

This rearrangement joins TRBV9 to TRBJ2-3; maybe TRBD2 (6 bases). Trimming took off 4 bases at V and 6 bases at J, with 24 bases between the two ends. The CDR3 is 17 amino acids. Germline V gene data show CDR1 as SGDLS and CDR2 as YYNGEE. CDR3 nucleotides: TGTGCCAGCAGCCCTCGTTCGATGGGACTTGGGTTCGATACGCAGTATTTT. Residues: CASSPRSMGLGFDTQYF.

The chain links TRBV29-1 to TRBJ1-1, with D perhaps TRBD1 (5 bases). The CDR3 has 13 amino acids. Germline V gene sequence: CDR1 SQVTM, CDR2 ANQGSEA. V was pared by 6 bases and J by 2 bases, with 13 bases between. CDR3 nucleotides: TGCAGCGTGTTACAGGTAATAAACACTGAAGCTTTCTTT. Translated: CSVLQVINTEAFF. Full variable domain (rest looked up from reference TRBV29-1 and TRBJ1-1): SAVISQKPSRDICQRGTSLTIQCQVDSQVTMMFWYRQQPGQSLTLIATANQGSEATYESGFVIDKFPISRPNLTFSTLTVSNMSPEDSSIYLCSVLQVINTEAFFGQGTRLTVV.

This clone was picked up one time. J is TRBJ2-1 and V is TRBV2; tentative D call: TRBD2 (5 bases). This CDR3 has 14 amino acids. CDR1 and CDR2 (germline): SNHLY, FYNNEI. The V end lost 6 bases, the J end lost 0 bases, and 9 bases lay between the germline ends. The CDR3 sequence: CASRGGSSYNEQFF. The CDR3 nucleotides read TGTGCCAGCAGGGGTGGGAGCTCCTACAATGAGCAGTTCTTC. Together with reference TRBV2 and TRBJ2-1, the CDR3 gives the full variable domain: EPEVTQTPSHQVTQMGQEVILRCVPISNHLYFYWYRQILGQKVEFLVSFYNNEISEKSEIFDDQFSVERPDGSNFTLKIRSTKLEDSAMYFCASRGGSSYNEQFFGPGTRLTVL.

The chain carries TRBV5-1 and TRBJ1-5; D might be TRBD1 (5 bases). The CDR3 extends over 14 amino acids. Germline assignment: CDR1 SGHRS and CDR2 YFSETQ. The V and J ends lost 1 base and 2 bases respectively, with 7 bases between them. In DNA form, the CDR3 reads TGCGCCAGCAGCTTGCGAGGGGGCAATCAGCCCCAGCATTTT. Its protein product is CASSLRGGNQPQHF.

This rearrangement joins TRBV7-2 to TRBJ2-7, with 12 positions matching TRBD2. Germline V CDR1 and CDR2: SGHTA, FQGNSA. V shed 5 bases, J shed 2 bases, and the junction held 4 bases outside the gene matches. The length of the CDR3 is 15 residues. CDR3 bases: TGTGCCAGCAGCGCCGGACTAGCGGGGCCCTACGAGCAGTACTTC. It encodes CASSAGLAGPYEQYF. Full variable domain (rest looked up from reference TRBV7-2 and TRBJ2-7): GAGVSQSPSNKVTEKGKDVELRCDPISGHTALYWYRQSLGQGLEFLIYFQGNSAPDKSGLPSDRFSAERTGGSVSTLTIQRTQQEDSAVYLCASSAGLAGPYEQYFGPGTRLTVT.

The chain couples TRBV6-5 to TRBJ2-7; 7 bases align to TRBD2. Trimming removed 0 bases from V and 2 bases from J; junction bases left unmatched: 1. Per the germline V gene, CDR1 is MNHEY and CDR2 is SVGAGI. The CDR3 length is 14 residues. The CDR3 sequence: CASSYSGGTYEQYF. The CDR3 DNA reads TGTGCCAGCAGTTACTCGGGGGGGACCTACGAGCAGTACTTC.

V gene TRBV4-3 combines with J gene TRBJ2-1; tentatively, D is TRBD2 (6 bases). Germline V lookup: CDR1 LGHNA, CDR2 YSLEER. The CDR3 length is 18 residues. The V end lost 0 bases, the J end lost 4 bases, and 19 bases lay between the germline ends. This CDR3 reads CASSQDSSWDSPYNEQFF. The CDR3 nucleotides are TGCGCCAGCAGCCAAGATAGCTCATGGGACTCTCCTTACAATGAGCAGTTCTTC.

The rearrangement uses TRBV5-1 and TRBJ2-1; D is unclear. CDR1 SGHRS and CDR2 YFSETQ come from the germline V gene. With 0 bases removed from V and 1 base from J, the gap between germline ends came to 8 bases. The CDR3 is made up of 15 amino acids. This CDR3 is CASSLEYGSYNEQFF. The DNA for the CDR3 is TGCGCCAGCAGCTTGGAGTACGGGTCCTACAATGAGCAGTTCTTC. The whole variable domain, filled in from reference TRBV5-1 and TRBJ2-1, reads KAGVTQTPRYLIKTRGQQVTLSCSPISGHRSVSWYQQTPGQGLQFLFEYFSETQRNKGNFPGRFSGRQFSNSRSEMNVSTLELGDSALYLCASSLEYGSYNEQFFGPGTRLTVL.

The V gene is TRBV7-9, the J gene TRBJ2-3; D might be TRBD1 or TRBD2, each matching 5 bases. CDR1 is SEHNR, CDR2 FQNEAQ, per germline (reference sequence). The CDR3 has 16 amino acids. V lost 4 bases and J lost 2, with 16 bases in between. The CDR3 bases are TGTGCCAGCAGCTGGCCCCTGGGGCGGGCCACAGATACGCAGTATTTT. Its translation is CASSWPLGRATDTQYF.

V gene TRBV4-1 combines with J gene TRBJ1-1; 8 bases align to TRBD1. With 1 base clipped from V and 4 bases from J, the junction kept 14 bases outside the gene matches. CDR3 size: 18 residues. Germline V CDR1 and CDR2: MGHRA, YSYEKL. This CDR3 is CASSQGVRGLPSATEAFF. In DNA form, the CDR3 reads TGCGCCAGCAGCCAAGGTGTCAGGGGGCTCCCTTCGGCCACTGAAGCTTTCTTT.

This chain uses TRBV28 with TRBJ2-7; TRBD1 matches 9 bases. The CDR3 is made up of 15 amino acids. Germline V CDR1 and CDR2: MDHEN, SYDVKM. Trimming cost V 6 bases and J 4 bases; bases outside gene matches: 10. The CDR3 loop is CASSPLDRGRYEQYF. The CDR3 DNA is TGTGCCAGCAGCCCCCTGGACAGGGGAAGGTACGAGCAGTACTTC.

The CDR3 is CASSTSGHPLAQETQYF. CDR3 coding DNA: TGTGCCAGCTCAACCTCCGGGCATCCTTTAGCCCAAGAGACCCAGTACTTC. The chain is built from TRBV18 and TRBJ2-5; D not resolved. The germline V gene has CDR1 KGHSH and CDR2 LQKENI. V lost 5 bases and J lost 1, with 20 bases in between. The CDR3 length is 17 residues.

This chain's CDR3 is CASSPGTGPPDTQYF. The CDR3 coding sequence is TGTGCCAGCAGCCCCGGGACAGGGCCCCCAGATACGCAGTATTTT. The rearrangement links TRBV7-6 to TRBJ2-3; 9 bases are a match to TRBD1. Germline lookup yields CDR1 SGHVS and CDR2 FNYEAQ. V shed 5 bases, J shed 4 bases, and the junction held 7 bases outside the gene matches. The CDR3 contains 15 residues.

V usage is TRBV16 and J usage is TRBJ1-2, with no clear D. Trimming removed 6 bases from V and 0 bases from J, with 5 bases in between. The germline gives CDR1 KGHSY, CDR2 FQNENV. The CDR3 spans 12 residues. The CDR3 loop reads CASSLANYGYTF. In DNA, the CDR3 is TGTGCCAGCAGTTTAGCTAACTATGGCTACACCTTC. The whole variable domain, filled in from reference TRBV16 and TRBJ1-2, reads GEEVAQTPKHLVRGEGQKAKLYCAPIKGHSYVFWYQQVLKNEFKFLISFQNENVFDETGMPKERFSAKCLPNSPCSLEIQATKLEDSAVYFCASSLANYGYTFGSGTRLTVV.

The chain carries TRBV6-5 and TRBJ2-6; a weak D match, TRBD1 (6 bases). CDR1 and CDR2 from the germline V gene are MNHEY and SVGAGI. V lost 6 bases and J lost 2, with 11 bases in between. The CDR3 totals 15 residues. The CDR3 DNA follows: TGTGCCAGCAGCTCAGGGGATCCTGGGGCCAACGTCCTGACTTTC. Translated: CASSSGDPGANVLTF.